This T cell receptor (beta chain) was documented in a study of monozygotic twins with inflammatory bowel disease (dated by TCRdb to between 2018 and 2021). About the study as a whole: The full study comprised 28 monozygotic twin pairs: nine German pairs (four IBD-concordant, five IBD-discordant) and 19 IBD-discordant Danish pairs. The search for disease-associated traits relied mainly on comparing IBD patients with their genetically identical healthy co-twins within discordant pairs. Each individual had, on average, about 151 000 unique TCRalpha sequences and 181 000 unique TCRbeta sequences available for analysis.

What the research found in general, with its limitations: Measured by the inverse Simpson index, TCRbeta repertoire diversity was lower in IBD patients than in their healthy co-twins. Repertoire similarity did not differ between concordant and discordant twins, which could be due to limited statistical power. Fewer clonotypes were shared with other individuals by IBD patients than by healthy twins, most markedly in patients showing signs of disease activity. Because patients were on differing immunosuppressive treatments, the repertoires may have picked up extra background noise and inter-individual variability. Different T cell subtypes could not be distinguished in the analysis. The results gave no support for a single strong signal or clonotype linked to IBD.

In the case of this clonotype: This clone's antigen is unknown.

Library creation used 5' RACE. Preparation of each TCR library used roughly 3,300 ng of total RNA. cDNA was synthesized with SMARTScribe reverse transcriptase in eight separate reactions per sample. During cDNA synthesis, template switching was used to introduce unique molecular identifiers that contained a 6-nucleotide sample barcode. TCRalpha and TCRbeta cDNA was amplified by two nested PCRs of approximately 17 and 9 cycles, with bead purification after each PCR. Before amplification, cDNA was treated with uracil DNA-glycosylase and purified using the QIAquick PCR purification kit. The second PCR added Illumina TruSeq-compatible adapters along with sample-specific barcodes. TapeStation and Qubit were used to check library quality and concentration, and 5 ng of each library went into the pool. The pooled libraries were sequenced with 2 x 100 bp reads and custom sequencing primers on an Illumina HiSeq2500 single-index Rapid Run. The original pipeline was this. PCR and sequencing errors were corrected by UMI-based consensus assembly using MiGEC version 1.2.6. MiXCR version 2.1.1 was used to carry out V(D)J alignment, clonotype assembly and CDR3 extraction. To normalise gene usage, clonotype sharing and MAIT/NKT TCR abundance, the analysis used the top 1000, 10 000 and 20 000 clonotypes per sample. After downsampling to 27 000 UMIs, diversity was calculated as the inverse Simpson index using the vegan R package. Paired Mann-Whitney U tests were applied to discordant twin pairs, and Benjamini-Hochberg correction was used for multiple testing. TCRdb reprocessed the raw reads; every CDR3 protein sequence is a single record, and DNA is not supplied. TCRdb, not the authors, supplied the V and J calls. For this sample, the table gives about 380,000 distinct CDR3 sequences. The ten top clones hold 2.6% of the sample.

From each donor, a roughly 2.5 ml peripheral blood sample was collected into PAXgene tubes and stored at -80 degrees C. Total RNA was isolated from whole blood with the PAXgene blood miRNA kit on an automated QIAcube, without T cell sorting. Peripheral blood from monozygotic twin pairs, either concordant or discordant for inflammatory bowel disease, underwent deep TCRalpha and TCRbeta repertoire profiling that used unique molecular barcoding. Smoking habits were recorded for all twin pairs, with individuals classified as current, former or never smokers. The CDR3 goes from the cysteine to the phenylalanine over 13 residues. No DNA sequence was recorded.

This chain is built from TRBV12-3 or TRBV12-4 and TRBJ1-1; the D call from TCRdb, TRBD1, cannot be confirmed without DNA. The source material was blood. This clonotype was obtained from a human donor with ulcerative colitis or Crohn's disease, or a healthy co-twin of an affected twin (not recorded which). The CDR3 protein: CASSPTGMMVAFF.